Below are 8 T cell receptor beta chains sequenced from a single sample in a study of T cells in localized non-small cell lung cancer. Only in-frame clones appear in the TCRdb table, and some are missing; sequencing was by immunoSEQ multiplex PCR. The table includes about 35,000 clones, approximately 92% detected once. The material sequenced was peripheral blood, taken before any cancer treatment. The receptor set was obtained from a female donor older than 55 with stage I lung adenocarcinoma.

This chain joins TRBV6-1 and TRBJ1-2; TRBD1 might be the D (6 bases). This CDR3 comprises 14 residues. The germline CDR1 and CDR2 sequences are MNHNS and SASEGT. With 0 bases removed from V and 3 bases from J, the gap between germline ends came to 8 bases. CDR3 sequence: CASSEAHRDYGYTF. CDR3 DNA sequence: TGTGCCAGCAGTGAAGCGCACAGGGACTATGGCTACACCTTC.

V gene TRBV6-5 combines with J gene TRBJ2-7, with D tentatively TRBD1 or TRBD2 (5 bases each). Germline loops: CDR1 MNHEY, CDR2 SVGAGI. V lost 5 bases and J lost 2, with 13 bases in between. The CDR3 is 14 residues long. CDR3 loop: CASSENGAAYEQYF. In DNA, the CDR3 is TGTGCCAGCAGTGAAAACGGGGCCGCCTACGAGCAGTACTTC.

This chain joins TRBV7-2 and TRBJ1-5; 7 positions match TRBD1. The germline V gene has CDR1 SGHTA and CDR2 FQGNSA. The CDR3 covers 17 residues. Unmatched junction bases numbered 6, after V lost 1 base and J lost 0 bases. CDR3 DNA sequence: TGTGCCAGCAGCTTAGGGGACAGCACATATAGCAATCAGCCCCAGCATTTT. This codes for CASSLGDSTYSNQPQHF.

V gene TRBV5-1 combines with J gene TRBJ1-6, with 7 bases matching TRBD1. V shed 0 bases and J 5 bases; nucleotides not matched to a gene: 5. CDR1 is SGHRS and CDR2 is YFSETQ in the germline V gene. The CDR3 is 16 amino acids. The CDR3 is CASSLEGATNNSPLHF. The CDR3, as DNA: TGCGCCAGCAGCTTGGAGGGGGCCACGAATAATTCACCCCTCCACTTT.

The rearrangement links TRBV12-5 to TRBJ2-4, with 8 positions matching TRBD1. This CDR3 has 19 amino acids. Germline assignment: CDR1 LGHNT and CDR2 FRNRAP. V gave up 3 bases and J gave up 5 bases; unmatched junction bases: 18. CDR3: CASGFTRGLMGSLQNIQYF. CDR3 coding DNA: TGTGCTAGTGGTTTCACCAGGGGGCTGATGGGGAGCCTACAAAACATTCAGTACTTC.

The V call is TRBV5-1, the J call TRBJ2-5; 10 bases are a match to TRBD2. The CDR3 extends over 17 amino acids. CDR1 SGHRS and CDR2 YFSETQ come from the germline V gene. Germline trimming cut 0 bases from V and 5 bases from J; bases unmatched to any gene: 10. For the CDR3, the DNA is TGCGCCAGCAGCTTGGGGCCTAGCGGGGGCCTCCAGGAGACCCAGTACTTC. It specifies CASSLGPSGGLQETQYF. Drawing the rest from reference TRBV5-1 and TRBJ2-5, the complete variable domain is KAGVTQTPRYLIKTRGQQVTLSCSPISGHRSVSWYQQTPGQGLQFLFEYFSETQRNKGNFPGRFSGRQFSNSRSEMNVSTLELGDSALYLCASSLGPSGGLQETQYFGPGTRLLVL.

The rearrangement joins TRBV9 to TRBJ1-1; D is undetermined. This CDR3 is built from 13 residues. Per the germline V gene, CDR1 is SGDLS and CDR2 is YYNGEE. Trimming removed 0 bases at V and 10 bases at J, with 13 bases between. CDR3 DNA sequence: TGTGCCAGCAGCGTAGAGCCAGGTAGGCGAGCTTTCTTT. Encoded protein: CASSVEPGRRAFF.

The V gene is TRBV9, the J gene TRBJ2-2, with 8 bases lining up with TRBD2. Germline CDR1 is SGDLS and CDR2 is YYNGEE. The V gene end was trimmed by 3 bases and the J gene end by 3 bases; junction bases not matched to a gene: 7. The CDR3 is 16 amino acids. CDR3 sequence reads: CASSAKSGGDTGELFF. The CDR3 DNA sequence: TGTGCCAGCAGCGCCAAAAGCGGGGGCGACACCGGGGAGCTGTTTTTT.